A selection of T cell receptor beta chains follows, all from one sample in a study of cytomegalovirus exposure and HLA in healthy donors. The protocol was immunoSEQ multiplex PCR, while the TCRdb copy is restricted to in-frame clones and leaves out a portion. The table includes under 200,000 clones, 80% to 85% detected once. The specimen was PBMCs. The receptors were gathered from a male donor in good health and CMV-seropositive. Each CDR3 is given with its conserved first and last residue. Each record gives: D gene, J gene, V gene, CDR3 DNA, CDR3 protein. The D gene is left open where the match is weak.

TRBD1	TRBJ1-4	TRBV19	TGTGCCAGTAGTTTGCAGGGGGCGCTTGAAAAACTGTTTTTT	CASSLQGALEKLFF
.	TRBJ2-2	TRBV7-2	TGTGCCAGCAGCCGAACAGGGAACAGAGGCGCCGGGGAGCTGTTTTTT	CASSRTGNRGAGELFF
.	TRBJ2-7	TRBV28	TGTGCCAGCAGCACAGGTGTAACCTACGAGCAGTACTTC	CASSTGVTYEQYF
TRBD1	TRBJ2-2	TRBV2	TGTGCCAGCAGTGCATTTGCAGGGAACAGGGGAACCGGGGAGCTGTTTTTT	CASSAFAGNRGTGELFF
.	TRBJ1-2	TRBV7-9	TGTGCCAGCAGCCCAGCGGGGGGCGAAGGCTACACCTTC	CASSPAGGEGYTF
.	TRBJ2-2	TRBV6-5	TGTGCCAGCGCGGCCCGGGAGAGCACCGGGGAGCTGTTTTTT	CASAARESTGELFF
.	TRBJ1-5	TRBV19	TGTGCCAGTAGTCCGAGTACCGGGACAATCGATCAGCCCCAGCATTTT	CASSPSTGTIDQPQHF
.	TRBJ1-6	TRBV28	TGTGCCAGCAGCTACGATTCACCCCTCCACTTT	CASSYDSPLHF
.	TRBJ1-1	TRBV6-5	TGTGCCAGCAGTTTCTCCAGCGCGGGGGACACTGAAGCTTTCTTT	CASSFSSAGDTEAFF
TRBD1	TRBJ1-2	TRBV5-1	TGCGCCAGCAGCCCAGCGCCTACCGGGACAGGGGGCAACTATGGCTACACCTTC	CASSPAPTGTGGNYGYTF
TRBD1	TRBJ2-7	TRBV9	TGTGCCAGCAGCGTAGGAGGACAGGGGAGTTACGAGCAGTACTTC	CASSVGGQGSYEQYF